The rows below give T cell receptor beta chains drawn from one sample of a study of blood T cell repertoires in COVID-19. Data came from immunoSEQ multiplex PCR; TCRdb stores just in-frame clones and leaves some out. Here the sample spans 200,000 to 250,000 clones, roughly 80% being singletons. Sequenced: peripheral blood. The receptors originated from a woman in her sixties or seventies with acute or convalescent COVID-19. The conserved cysteine and the conserved F or W are not part of the CDR3 here.

j_gene	v_gene	CDR3aa
TRBJ1-6	TRBV30	AWTRDNSPLH
TRBJ1-5	TRBV7-8	ASSQDSNNQPQH
TRBJ1-1	TRBV25-1	ASSDGHLNTEAF
TRBJ1-6	TRBV2	ASSDTGQGASPLH
TRBJ2-2	TRBV5-6	ASSPDSEDTGELF
TRBJ1-6	TRBV3-1/TRBV3-2	ASSQQGQGSPLH
TRBJ2-5	TRBV3-1/TRBV3-2	ASTSQNQETQY
TRBJ1-3	TRBV11-2	ASSLRVSGNTIY
TRBJ2-7	TRBV7-2	ASSAKPGLGSAEQY
TRBJ2-7	TRBV28	ATRQGAYEQY
TRBJ2-2	TRBV5-1	ASAPGGLNTGELF
TRBJ2-5	TRBV3-1/TRBV3-2	ASSQDPLVVH
TRBJ1-3	TRBV5-1	ASSLQGSGNTIY
TRBJ1-6	TRBV7-3	ASSLKGGQNNSPLH
TRBJ1-2	TRBV30	AWTGQANYGYT
TRBJ2-3	TRBV9	ASSVLSGGITSQQY
TRBJ1-5	TRBV5-6	ASSLGPRETGNQPQH
TRBJ1-1	TRBV6-6	ASSYREGTRAEAF
TRBJ1-2	TRBV6-6	ASVMDSANYGYT
TRBJ1-6	TRBV3-1/TRBV3-2	ASSRNSPGAPLH
TRBJ2-2	TRBV24-1	ATSVAGGADTGELF
TRBJ1-3	TRBV7-8	ASSSDGAGGNTIY
TRBJ2-7	TRBV5-6	ASSLVSRSSSGGNYEQY
TRBJ2-1	TRBV2	ASSLTGNNEQF
TRBJ2-1	TRBV19	ASRNTGTSGGHEQF
TRBJ2-1	TRBV4-2	ASSQRLAGANEQF
TRBJ2-1	TRBV4-2	ASSDRGNEQF
TRBJ2-1	TRBV2	ASTEGQGFYNEQF
TRBJ2-1	TRBV5-4	ASTQGGGDNNEQF
TRBJ2-7	TRBV7-9	ASSSTGNYYEQY
TRBJ1-2	TRBV30	AWTGRNYGYT
TRBJ2-7	TRBV24-1	ATSTDTGYEQY
TRBJ2-7	TRBV7-6	ASSPLSGLPAYEQY
TRBJ1-6	TRBV5-4	ASGTGGTSPLH
TRBJ2-3	TRBV2	ASRVGGAPGLRTDTQY
TRBJ1-1	TRBV30	AWSGDRRSTEAF
TRBJ1-2	TRBV4-3	ASSPTLQGLRYT
TRBJ1-2	TRBV9	ASSVSSGYYGYT
TRBJ1-5	TRBV7-6	ASSLALNQPQH